A selection of T cell receptor beta chains follows, all from one sample in a study of blood T cells in healthy people across ages. Using its own MiXCR run on the 5' RACE reads, TCRdb lists one record per CDR3 protein. The sample has about 670,000 distinct CDR3 sequences, roughly 43% seen once. The specimen sequenced was blood. The receptors were sampled from a man at least 80 years old in good health. Each CDR3 is given without its conserved first and last residue. The order of the fields is V gene, J gene, CDR3 length, CDR3 protein.

TRBV6-1	TRBJ2-1	11	ASSLGSNNEQF
TRBV5-1	TRBJ1-4	11	ASSPGNQEKLF
TRBV6-2/TRBV6-3	TRBJ2-1	15	ASSYGVTSLENNEQF
TRBV20-1	TRBJ2-5	12	SAPGIGRGETQY
TRBV4-3	TRBJ2-7	13	ASSQEGLESYEQY
TRBV4-3	TRBJ2-3	15	ASSPLSGGRGTDTQY
TRBV7-2	TRBJ1-4	12	ASSLGISDEKLF
TRBV20-1	TRBJ2-1	11	SAGRGSFDEQF
TRBV20-1	TRBJ2-5	11	SAKVTGEETQY
TRBV9	TRBJ2-1	14	ASSSPRTGGHNEQF
TRBV29-1	TRBJ1-2	9	SVDRGWGYT
TRBV7-9	TRBJ2-1	12	ASSVAPVDNEQF
TRBV12-3/TRBV12-4	TRBJ2-6	15	ASSSRDRGLGANVLT
TRBV20-1	TRBJ2-1	12	SARGRPLYNEQF
TRBV7-2	TRBJ1-2	13	ASSLMSTGNYGYT
TRBV9	TRBJ2-7	12	ASTLNTASYEQY
TRBV6-1	TRBJ2-1	11	ASTPGGTNEQF
TRBV3-1	TRBJ2-3	16	ASSQVLAGGRGTDTQY
TRBV7-2	TRBJ2-7	13	ASSRSRGPGNEQY
TRBV20-1	TRBJ2-5	14	SALKRSGGLQETQY
TRBV5-1	TRBJ2-5	12	ASSPGPHQETQY
TRBV4-2	TRBJ2-3	11	ASSQDPTDTQY
TRBV21-1	TRBJ2-1	11	ASRGAAYNEQF
TRBV18	TRBJ1-2	15	ASSPQRQGEGNYGYT
TRBV9	TRBJ2-7	11	ASSVGPRDEQY
TRBV7-2	TRBJ2-5	12	ASSQPGQEETQY
TRBV20-1	TRBJ2-5	14	SARVPGQGRMGTQY
TRBV4-1	TRBJ1-4	13	ASSQDLTGGGKLF
TRBV21-1	TRBJ2-3	13	AKARDRTRTHTQY
TRBV3-1	TRBJ2-3	13	ASSQGWSRSDTQY
TRBV30	TRBJ2-2	13	AWRGGRFNTGELF
TRBV14	TRBJ2-5	17	ASSQDPAGVSSNQETQY
TRBV20-1	TRBJ2-3	13	SALAGRASTDTQY
TRBV6-6	TRBJ1-2	12	ASSSGQEGHGYT
TRBV30	TRBJ2-7	13	ASQDRTQTPYEQY
TRBV14	TRBJ2-1	13	ASSPGLAGEVEQF
TRBV12-3/TRBV12-4	TRBJ1-2	11	ASSLGSGYGYT
TRBV7-9	TRBJ1-2	10	ASSLAADGYT
TRBV2	TRBJ1-4	9	GAATNEKLF
TRBV18	TRBJ1-2	14	ASSPPTGRANYGYT
TRBV20-1	TRBJ2-1	12	SARGLAGRDEQF
TRBV3-1	TRBJ1-1	12	ASSRFTGGTEAF
TRBV9	TRBJ2-7	12	ASSAQGLGDEQY
TRBV20-1	TRBJ1-1	10	SAGVLYTEAF
TRBV25-1	TRBJ1-2	15	ASSESGGGWGGYGYT
TRBV7-3	TRBJ2-1	15	ASSPQTSGRYNNEQF
TRBV7-2	TRBJ2-1	11	ASSPRTSYEQF
TRBV4-3	TRBJ2-4	13	ASSQDVANPNTQY
TRBV11-2	TRBJ2-5	11	ASSTGHRETQY
TRBV3-1	TRBJ1-6	12	ASSRDGDNSPLH
TRBV7-2	TRBJ1-2	11	ASSAGTADGYT
TRBV5-1	TRBJ2-1	13	ASRGRQSNYNEQF
TRBV10-3	.	14	AISDPQPPKHNEQY
TRBV7-9	TRBJ2-5	13	ASSPVGSSQETQY
TRBV20-1	TRBJ2-1	14	SARGASGSRWDEQF